These 17 T cell receptor beta chains came from one sample sequenced in a study of blood T cell repertoires in COVID-19. Data came from immunoSEQ multiplex PCR; TCRdb stores just in-frame clones and leaves some out. The sample carries roughly 200,000 clones, roughly three quarters recorded once. Sequencing was carried out using peripheral blood. The origin of the receptors is a woman aged 40 to 49 with COVID-19, enrolled during active disease.

The V gene is TRBV29-1, the J gene TRBJ2-1; 9 bases line up with TRBD2. The CDR3 is made up of 14 amino acids. Germline V gene data show CDR1 as SQVTM and CDR2 as ANQGSEA. Unmatched junction bases numbered 7, after V lost 3 bases and J lost 7 bases. CDR3 loop: CSVDRAGGPNEQFF. CDR3 DNA sequence: TGCAGCGTTGATCGTGCGGGAGGGCCAAATGAGCAGTTCTTC.

The CDR3 DNA sequence: TGTGCCAGTAGTATCCCAAGAGGCGATTACACCGGGGAGCTGTTTTTT. Translating it yields CASSIPRGDYTGELFF. The V call is TRBV19, the J call TRBJ2-2, with D hard to call. The V end lost 3 bases, the J end lost 3 bases, and 14 bases lay between the germline ends. The CDR3 runs 16 residues. CDR1 and CDR2 from the germline V gene are LNHDA and SQIVND (reference sequence).

In its sample, this clone was seen once. The chain is built from TRBV18 and TRBJ1-6; possible D gene TRBD1, 6 bases. Trimming shortened V by 3 bases and J by 5 bases, and 8 bases separated the two germline ends. The germline gives CDR1 KGHSH, CDR2 LQKENI. The CDR3 has 14 amino acids. The CDR3 bases are TGTGCCAGCTCACCCGGACAGAATAATTCACCCCTCCACTTT. This translates into CASSPGQNNSPLHF.

This clone came up once. The rearrangement uses TRBV7-2 and TRBJ2-7, with D possibly matching TRBD1 (6 bases). Germline V gene sequence: CDR1 SGHTA, CDR2 FQGNSA. CDR3 length: 17 residues. The V end was cut by 1 base, the J end by 0 bases, with 16 bases between. For the CDR3, the DNA is TGTGCCAGCAGCTTAGGCGGGTGGGGGCCACTCTCCTACGAGCAGTACTTC. It yields the protein CASSLGGWGPLSYEQYF.

This clone has at least ten counts. The chain joins TRBV5-1 to TRBJ2-3; TRBD1 might be the D (6 bases). With 2 bases removed from V and 0 bases from J, the gap between germline ends came to 16 bases. From germline, CDR1 is SGHRS and CDR2 YFSETQ. There are 17 residues in the CDR3. CDR3 coding DNA: TGCGCCAGCAGCTTCCTGCTACAGGGTTCAAGCACAGATACGCAGTATTTT. This gives the protein CASSFLLQGSSTDTQYF.

This clone has more than one count but fewer than ten. The chain is built from TRBV10-1 and TRBJ1-6, with D possibly TRBD1 on 5 matching bases. V dropped 0 bases and J dropped 8 bases, with 14 bases sitting between them. Germline V gives CDR1 WNHNN, CDR2 SYGVQD (reference sequence). The CDR3 sequence is 16 residues long. The CDR3 protein is CASSESKGLGDSPLHF. DNA for the CDR3: TGCGCCAGCAGTGAGTCTAAGGGGTTAGGAGATTCACCCCTCCACTTT.

The chain joins TRBV19 to TRBJ1-6, with 8 bases matching TRBD1. The CDR3 totals 16 residues. Germline CDR1 and CDR2: LNHDA and SQIVND (reference sequence). V shed 6 bases and J 0 bases; nucleotides not matched to a gene: 4. CDR3 bases: TGTGCCAGTAGAGACAGGGGAATCTCCTATAATTCACCCCTCCACTTT. Its protein product is CASRDRGISYNSPLHF.

The chain carries TRBV5-1 and TRBJ2-5; perhaps TRBD2 as D (6 bases). V dropped 5 bases and J dropped 2 bases, with 7 bases sitting between them. CDR1 is SGHRS and CDR2 is YFSETQ in the germline V gene. The CDR3 runs 12 residues. This CDR3 reads CASRGGQETQYF. For the CDR3, the DNA is TGCGCCAGCAGGGGGGGTCAAGAGACCCAGTACTTC.

The V gene is TRBV5-1, the J gene TRBJ2-1; no clear D gene. This CDR3 spans 12 amino acids. The germline V and J ends were trimmed by 5 bases and 4 bases, with 7 bases remaining between them. In germline, CDR1 is SGHRS, CDR2 YFSETQ. The CDR3 nucleotides read TGCGCCAGCAGTGTCCCGTACAATGAGCAGTTCTTC. Translating it yields CASSVPYNEQFF.

Remarks on this clone: The sample holds other DNA sequences that translate to the same CDR3. This chain connects TRBV5-4 to TRBJ2-7, with D possibly TRBD1 on 5 matching bases. In germline, CDR1 is SGHNT, CDR2 YYREEE (reference sequence). This CDR3 comprises 12 residues. Trimming pared 1 base from V and 3 bases from J, leaving 5 bases between. The CDR3 protein is CASSLRGYEQYF. CDR3 nucleotides: TGTGCCAGCAGCTTGAGGGGCTACGAGCAGTACTTC.

The V and J genes are TRBV7-2 and TRBJ2-1; 10 bases line up with TRBD2. The length of the CDR3 is 15 residues. The V and J ends lost 1 base and 3 bases, in that order; junction bases with no gene match: 0. Germline V lookup: CDR1 SGHTA, CDR2 FQGNSA. The CDR3 bases are TGTGCCAGCAGCTTAGGACTAGCGGGCTACAATGAGCAGTTCTTC. Translating gives CASSLGLAGYNEQFF.

Only a few counts were recorded for this clone. This sequence joins TRBV15 and TRBJ1-1, with a tentative D call TRBD1 (5 bases). The CDR3 runs 18 residues. CDR1 and CDR2 (germline): LNHNV, YYDKDF (reference sequence). V gave up 3 bases and J gave up 1 base, with 21 bases separating them. The chain's CDR3 is CATSRKEGWGGRNTEAFF. In nucleotides, the CDR3 is TGTGCCACCAGCAGGAAGGAGGGGTGGGGAGGAAGGAACACTGAAGCTTTCTTT. Filled out from reference TRBV15 and TRBJ1-1, the complete variable domain reads DAMVIQNPRYQVTQFGKPVTLSCSQTLNHNVMYWYQQKSSQAPKLLFHYYDKDFNNEADTPDNFQSRRPNTSFCFLDIRSPGLGDTAMYLCATSRKEGWGGRNTEAFFGQGTRLTVV.

The chain carries TRBV5-1 and TRBJ2-7, with 8 nucleotides matching TRBD2. Germline V gene sequence: CDR1 SGHRS, CDR2 YFSETQ. V trimming: 7 bases; J trimming: 6 bases; junction bases outside the gene matches: 12. This CDR3 is 14 amino acids long. This CDR3 reads CASGTGLGTGEQYF. The CDR3 nucleotides are TGCGCCAGCGGAACGGGACTAGGAACGGGCGAGCAGTACTTC.

The chain is built from TRBV28 and TRBJ1-1; D perhaps matches TRBD1 (5 bases). V was shortened by 7 bases and J by 4 bases, with 13 bases between the two germline ends. Germline V lookup: CDR1 MDHEN, CDR2 SYDVKM. The CDR3 is 13 residues long. The CDR3 DNA is TGTGCCAGCATTTCCGGGGGGGTCACTGAAGCTTTCTTT. Amino acid sequence: CASISGGVTEAFF.

The rearrangement links TRBV18 to TRBJ2-5, with 7 bases aligning to TRBD2. J lost 3 bases, V lost 2 bases, and 3 bases had no gene match. The CDR3 sequence is 14 residues long. Germline assignment: CDR1 KGHSH and CDR2 LQKENI. CDR3 in amino acids: CASSPGLDEETQYF. DNA of the CDR3: TGTGCCAGCTCACCAGGACTAGATGAAGAGACCCAGTACTTC.

The chain recombines TRBV30 with TRBJ1-5, with 7 bases lining up with TRBD1. The germline V gene has CDR1 GTSNPN and CDR2 SVGIG (reference sequence). The length of the CDR3 is 14 residues. The J segment lost 7 bases and the V segment lost 2 bases, leaving 8 bases of the junction unmatched. CDR3 amino acids: CAWSTTGVTQPQHF. DNA for the CDR3: TGTGCCTGGAGTACAACAGGGGTCACCCAGCCCCAGCATTTT.

The rearrangement joins TRBV5-1 to TRBJ2-7, with D possibly matching TRBD2 (5 bases). The CDR3 runs 14 residues. The germline gives CDR1 SGHRS, CDR2 YFSETQ. V lost 6 bases and J lost 7, with 20 bases in between. This CDR3 is CASTLDGSSGEQYF. The DNA for the CDR3 is TGCGCCAGCACCCTGGATGGGTCCTCGGGGGAGCAGTACTTC.